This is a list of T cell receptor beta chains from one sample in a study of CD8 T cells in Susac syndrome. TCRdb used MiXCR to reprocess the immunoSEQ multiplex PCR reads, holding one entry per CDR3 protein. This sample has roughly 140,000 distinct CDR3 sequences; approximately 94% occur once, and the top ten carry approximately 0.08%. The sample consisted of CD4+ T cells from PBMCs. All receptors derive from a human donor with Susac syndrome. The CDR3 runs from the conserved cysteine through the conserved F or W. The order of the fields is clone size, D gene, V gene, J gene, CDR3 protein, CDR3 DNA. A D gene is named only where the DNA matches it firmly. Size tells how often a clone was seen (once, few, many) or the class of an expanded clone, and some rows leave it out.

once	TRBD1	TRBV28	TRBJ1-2	CASSLGQLYGYTF	TGTGCCAGCAGCCTGGGACAGCTCTATGGCTACACCTTC
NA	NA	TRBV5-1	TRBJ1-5	CASSLGDDQPQHF	TGCGCCAGCAGCTTGGGCGACGATCAGCCCCAGCATTTT
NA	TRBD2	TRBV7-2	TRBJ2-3	CASSADASGGADTQYF	TGTGCCAGCAGCGCCGACGCCAGCGGGGGGGCCGATACGCAGTATTTT
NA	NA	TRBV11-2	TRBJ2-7	CASSLASGQPPYEQYF	TGTGCCAGCAGCTTAGCATCGGGACAACCGCCCTACGAGCAGTACTTC
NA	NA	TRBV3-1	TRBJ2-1	CASSRPGRNYNEQFF	TGTGCCAGCAGCCGTCCCGGACGAAACTACAATGAGCAGTTCTTC
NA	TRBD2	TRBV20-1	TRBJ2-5	CSARSRLAQETQYF	TGCAGTGCTAGATCCCGACTAGCCCAAGAGACCCAGTACTTC
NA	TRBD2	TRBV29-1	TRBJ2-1	CSVVRTSGYNEQFF	TGCAGCGTTGTTAGGACTAGCGGCTACAATGAGCAGTTCTTC
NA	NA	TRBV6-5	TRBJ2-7	CASSYGNRGDYEQYF	TGTGCCAGCAGTTACGGAAATAGGGGGGATTACGAGCAGTACTTC
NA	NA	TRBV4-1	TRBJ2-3	CASSQESSLPDTQYF	TGCGCCAGCAGCCAAGAGAGTTCTCTCCCAGATACGCAGTATTTT
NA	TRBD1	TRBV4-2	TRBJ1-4	CASSQETGEEKLFF	TGTGCCAGCAGCCAAGAGACAGGGGAGGAAAAACTGTTTTTT
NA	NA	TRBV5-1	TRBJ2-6	CASSLVPPGANVLTF	TGCGCCAGCAGCCTCGTCCCCCCTGGGGCCAACGTCCTGACTTTC
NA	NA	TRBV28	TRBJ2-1	CASSRPPTAYNEQFF	TGTGCCAGCAGTCGACCCCCGACTGCATACAATGAGCAGTTCTTC
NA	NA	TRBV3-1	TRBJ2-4	CASSQRPGEAIQYF	TGTGCCAGCAGCCAACGTCCGGGAGAGGCCATTCAGTACTTC
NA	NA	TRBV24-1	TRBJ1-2	CATSDRRLPYGYTF	TGTGCCACCAGTGACCGACGGTTGCCCTATGGCTACACCTTC
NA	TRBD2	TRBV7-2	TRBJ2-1	CASSLSGTSGGYEQFF	TGTGCCAGCAGCTTATCTGGGACTAGCGGGGGTTATGAGCAGTTCTTC
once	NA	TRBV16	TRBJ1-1	CASSPPQSMTRAFF	TGTGCCAGCAGCCCCCCCCAGTCCATGACCAGGGCTTTCTTT
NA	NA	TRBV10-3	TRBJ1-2	CAISEGTGFGYTF	TGTGCCATCAGTGAGGGAACAGGATTTGGCTACACCTTC
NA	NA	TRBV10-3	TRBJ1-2	CAISESPGSYGYTF	TGTGCCATCAGTGAGTCCCCAGGCTCCTATGGCTACACCTTC
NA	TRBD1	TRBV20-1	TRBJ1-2	CSASLQGAGGYTF	TGCAGTGCTAGCTTACAGGGGGCGGGCGGCTACACCTTC
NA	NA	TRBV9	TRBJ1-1	CASSVADRQPFF	TGTGCCAGCAGCGTAGCCGACAGACAGCCTTTCTTT
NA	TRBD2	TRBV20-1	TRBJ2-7	CSAHGLESSYEQYF	TGCAGTGCCCATGGACTAGAAAGCTCCTACGAGCAGTACTTC
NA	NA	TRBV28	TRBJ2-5	CASSPKRAETQYF	TGTGCCAGCAGCCCTAAGCGGGCGGAGACCCAGTACTTC
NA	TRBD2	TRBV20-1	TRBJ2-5	CSAYGGASGYQETQYF	TGCAGTGCTTATGGAGGGGCTAGCGGCTACCAAGAGACCCAGTACTTC
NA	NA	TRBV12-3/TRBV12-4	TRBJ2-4	CASSFDILGKNIQYF	TGTGCCAGCAGTTTCGACATCCTGGGCAAAAACATTCAGTACTTC
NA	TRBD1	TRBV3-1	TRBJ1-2	CASSQATGDNYGYTF	TGTGCCAGCAGCCAAGCCACAGGGGACAACTATGGCTACACCTTC
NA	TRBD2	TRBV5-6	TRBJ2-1	CASSLFGLAGAQLVEQFF	TGTGCCAGCAGCTTGTTCGGGCTAGCGGGGGCCCAACTTGTAGAGCAGTTCTTC
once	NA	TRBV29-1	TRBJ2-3	CSAGRRGTQYF	TGCAGCGCAGGAAGGAGGGGAACGCAGTATTTT
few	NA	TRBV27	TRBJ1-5	CASSSTGTNQPQHF	TGTGCCAGCAGTTCTACAGGGACTAATCAGCCCCAGCATTTT
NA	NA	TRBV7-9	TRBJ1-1	CASTTNTEAFF	TGTGCCAGCACCACGAACACTGAAGCTTTCTTT
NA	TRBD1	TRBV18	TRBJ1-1	CANARQGGGTEAFF	TGTGCCAACGCCCGACAGGGGGGAGGCACTGAAGCTTTCTTT
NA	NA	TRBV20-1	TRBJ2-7	CSASPAGVVAEQYF	TGCAGTGCTAGTCCGGCAGGGGTAGTCGCCGAGCAGTACTTC
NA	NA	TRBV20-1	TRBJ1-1	CSARKWNEGEAFF	TGCAGTGCTAGAAAATGGAATGAGGGTGAAGCTTTCTTT
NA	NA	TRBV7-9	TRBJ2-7	CASSHGTGASYEQYF	TGTGCCAGCAGCCACGGGACCGGGGCCTCCTACGAGCAGTACTTC
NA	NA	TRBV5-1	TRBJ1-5	CASSLVVGEDQPQHF	TGCGCCAGCAGCTTGGTAGTTGGGGAAGATCAGCCCCAGCATTTT
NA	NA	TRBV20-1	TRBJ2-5	CSARDITGWEETQYF	TGCAGTGCTAGAGATATCACAGGTTGGGAGGAGACCCAGTACTTC
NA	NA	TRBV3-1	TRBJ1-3	CASSQSGYTIYF	TGTGCCAGCAGCCAATCGGGATACACCATATATTTT
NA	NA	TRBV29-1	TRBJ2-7	CSVGGLITYEQYF	TGCAGCGTTGGGGGCCTAATAACCTACGAGCAGTACTTC
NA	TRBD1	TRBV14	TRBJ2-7	CASSPTGSSIPFF	TGTGCCAGCAGCCCGACAGGGAGCTCTATTCCCTTCTTC
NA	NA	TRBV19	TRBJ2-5	CASSIGRGSLQETQYF	TGTGCCAGTAGTATAGGTCGAGGCAGTCTGCAAGAGACCCAGTACTTC
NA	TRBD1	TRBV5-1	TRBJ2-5	CASSDRVQETQYF	TGCGCCAGCAGCGACAGGGTACAAGAGACCCAGTACTTC
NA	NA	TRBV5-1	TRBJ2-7	CASSLEKGGPYEQYF	TGCGCCAGCAGCTTGGAGAAGGGGGGACCCTACGAGCAGTACTTC
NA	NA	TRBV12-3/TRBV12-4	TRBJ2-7	CASSLVAVDEQYF	TGTGCCAGCAGTTTAGTAGCAGTCGACGAGCAGTACTTC
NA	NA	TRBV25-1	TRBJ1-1	CASSGGGEAFF	TGTGCCAGCAGTGGGGGTGGCGAAGCTTTCTTT
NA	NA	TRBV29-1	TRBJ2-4	CSVLSSLGGKNIQYF	TGCAGCGTTTTGAGTTCCCTGGGTGGCAAAAACATTCAGTACTTC
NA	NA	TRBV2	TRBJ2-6	CASIAIGPLVAGANVLTF	TGTGCCAGCATAGCCATAGGGCCCCTAGTCGCTGGGGCCAACGTCCTGACTTTC